This TCR beta chain was sequenced for a study of post-analysis software for immune sequencing data. Findings of the study overall: Patients showed TRBV5-6, TRBV5-1 and TRBV20-1 among four to six TRBV segments more frequent than in controls. Pronounced co-clustering by F measure was evident among identically batched samples.

A few counts support this clonotype. Antigen unknown. The authors incorporated unique molecular identifiers into the TCR beta cDNA libraries. Each CDR3 protein gets one entry after TCRdb re-called the PCR reads with MiXCR. The sample contains some 690,000 distinct CDR3 sequences, 30% of which appear only once. V trimming: 6 bases; J trimming: 7 bases; junction bases outside the gene matches: 15. Per germline, CDR1 DFQATT and CDR2 SNEGSKA (reference sequence). This CDR3 is 16 amino acids long. This chain joins TRBV20-1 and TRBJ2-1; 10 positions agree with TRBD2. This clonotype was sampled from a girl aged 10 to 17 with multiple sclerosis. The material sequenced was blood. Here the CDR3 reads CSALLPERGGSNEQFF. In DNA, the CDR3 is TGCAGTGCCCTCCTCCCCGAGCGGGGGGGCTCGAATGAGCAGTTCTTC.